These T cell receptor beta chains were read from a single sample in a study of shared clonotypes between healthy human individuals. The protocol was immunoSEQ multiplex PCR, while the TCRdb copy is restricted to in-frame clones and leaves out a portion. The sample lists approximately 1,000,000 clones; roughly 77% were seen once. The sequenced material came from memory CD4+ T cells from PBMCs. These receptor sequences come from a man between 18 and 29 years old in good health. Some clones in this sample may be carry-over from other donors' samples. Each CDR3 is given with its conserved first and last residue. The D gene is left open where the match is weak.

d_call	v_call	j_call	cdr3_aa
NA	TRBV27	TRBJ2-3	CASSLGTPKDTQYF
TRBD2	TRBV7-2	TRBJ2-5	CASSLVGSGRALETQYF
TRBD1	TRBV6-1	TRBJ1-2	CASSDTGDRAYGYTF
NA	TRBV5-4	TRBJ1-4	CASSLLPNEKLFF
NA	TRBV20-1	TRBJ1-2	CSAEERGYTF
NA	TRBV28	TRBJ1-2	CASTNYPYGGYYGYTF
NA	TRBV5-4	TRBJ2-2	CASSGRGQFNTGELFF
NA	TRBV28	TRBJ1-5	CAIQGRNQPQHF
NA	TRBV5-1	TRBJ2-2	CASSWGASGELFF
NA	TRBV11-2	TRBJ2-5	CASSSKGQFPGETQYF